This T cell receptor (beta chain) was observed in a study of shared clonotypes between healthy human individuals (dated by TCRdb to the early 2020s). Looking at the study overall: The cohort comprised two women and a few men aged 18 to 49 years. For each donor, CD4 naive and CD4 memory were each run on three plates, CD8 naive on two plates, and CD8 memory on one plate. The study deeply sequenced blood TCR repertoires of about 5 healthy adults to estimate repertoire size and the extent of clonotype sharing between individuals. To increase sequencing depth and limit assay-specific biases, TCR repertoire library preparation and sequencing were carried out by different laboratories using diverse techniques. Leukapheresis yielded between about 0.8 and 9.5 billion PBMCs per donor. Overall study results and their limits: Pairwise subsampling led to the expectation that sequencing depth would affect the degree of clonotype sharing among donors. Higher generation probabilities were observed for clonotypes shared by all four sorted-subset donors than for non-shared clonotypes. The small number of donors limited the genetic and exposure-history diversity represented. Incomplete sequencing was indicated by rarefaction of sorted-subset datasets, despite the large sequencing depth. Naive subsets generally had larger estimated clonotype richness than memory subsets. When a handful of donors were compared, the shared fraction of clonotypes was about 5% for naive CD4, 3.5% to 4% for naive CD8, more than 2% for memory CD4, and approximately 0.4% for memory CD8. Only blood was sampled, and tissue TCR repertoires likely differ from those in blood.

Using the deep immunoSEQ assay, TCR CDR3 regions were amplified from genomic DNA by multiplex PCR. Extracted genomic DNA from each cell subset was distributed evenly across all wells of several immunoSEQ 96-well plates, and each plate was treated as a replicate. Each replicate PCR for sorted subsets received around 210 ng genomic DNA, equal to roughly 30,000 T cell genomes. Purified libraries were measured with a Qubit 3.0 fluorometer, size-checked on a Bioanalyzer 2100, and measured again with the KAPA Library Quantification kit. Every immunoSEQ 96-well plate was sequenced on a separate single-read 150-cycle Illumina NextSeq 550 flow cell. The paper's processing steps were these. Because only junctional sequences without quality scores were contained in the immunoSEQ output, filtering matching that applied to full-length reads could not be performed. Sequences were annotated with PyIR, a Python wrapper for IgBLAST v1.9, and V/J genes and CDR3 were assigned using IMGT germline references. Reads with weak V/J assignments (E-value above 1e-6), missing CDR3, stop codons, out-of-frame junctions, or ambiguous translated residues were removed. V3J clonotypes were defined by identical inferred V gene, J gene, and CDR3 amino acid sequence. Percentage overlap between repertoires was calculated by dividing the number of shared unique clonotypes by the size of the smaller repertoire. Three approaches were used to assess repertoire richness: RTK rarefaction, the Chao1 estimator, and Recon v2.1 estimates of unobserved clonotypes. OLGA was used to compute generation probabilities for all TCRbeta clonotypes that the gDNA method yielded from a handful of donors. TCRdb mirrors the immuneACCESS table, restricted to in-frame sequences. Some clones are absent from its copies; in checked studies, under half trace to an unresolved V gene, and the reason for the others is unknown. D and trimming were read from the DNA, whereas the V and J calls and clone size are those reported in that table. This sample gives over 850,000 clones in total; 75% to 85% of them show up just once. The biggest ten clones account for about 0.52% of the sample.

The CDR3 runs 16 residues from the cysteine to the phenylalanine. Solely the CDR3 DNA is kept, with 48 bases framed from the first base. V is clipped by 1 base and J by 7 bases, and the sequence between their germline boundaries is 16 bases long. The germline V gene encodes CDR1 SGHTA and CDR2 FQGNSA. The donors were healthy, HIV-negative adults with no recently reported acute infections or vaccinations. All donors were Caucasian adults living in Nashville, Tennessee, USA. Magnetic negative selection was used to enrich CD4+ T cells, after which naive cells were positively selected on CD45RA and the negative fraction became the memory subset. Blood was obtained by leukapheresis, after which PBMCs were separated by Ficoll-Histopaque density gradient centrifugation and cryopreserved in liquid nitrogen vapor phase. Analytical flow cytometry was used to check the purity and quantity of each magnetically sorted T cell population. Each sorted fraction had its genomic DNA isolated and then quantified by UV absorbance on a Nanodrop 2000c.

Concerning this clone: Its recognized antigen is unknown. No much larger clonotype is one base removed from it; base qualities were not supplied.

The sequence derives from a man aged 18-30 years in good health. Some clones in this sample may be carry-over from other donors' samples. This sequence uses TRBV7-2 and TRBJ2-2; the D gene is perhaps TRBD1 or TRBD2, as each covers 5 bases. Sequenced material: memory CD4+ T cells from PBMCs. The cell subset or site label corresponds to: CD45RA-negative fraction. This receptor has the CDR3 CASSLVPPQAGGELFF. The DNA is as follows: TGTGCCAGCAGCTTAGTGCCCCCACAGGCGGGCGGGGAGCTGTTTTTT.